This entry describes one TCR beta chain. This CDR3 is built from 18 residues. Germline CDR1 reads KGHSH; CDR2 reads LQKENI. V lost 3 bases and J lost 0, with 20 bases in between. This table comes from immunoSEQ multiplex PCR, and its TCRdb copy is limited to in-frame clones, with some not included. The top ten clones hold just under 20% of a sample with 100,000 to 120,000 clones, roughly nine tenths of them seen once. This sample is drawn from a study of PD-1 blockade in classical Hodgkin lymphoma. After autologous stem cell transplantation all patients relapsed, and prior brentuximab vedotin exposure differed between cohorts.

This material consisted of peripheral blood mononuclear cells (PBMCs), taken before the second cycle of nivolumab. The chain carries TRBV18 and TRBJ1-1; the D gene is possibly TRBD1 (5 bases). This sequence originates from a human donor with classical Hodgkin lymphoma. This chain's CDR3 is CASSPSRIELGVNTEAFF. CDR3 coding DNA: TGTGCCAGCTCACCTTCCCGGATAGAATTAGGGGTGAACACTGAAGCTTTCTTT.